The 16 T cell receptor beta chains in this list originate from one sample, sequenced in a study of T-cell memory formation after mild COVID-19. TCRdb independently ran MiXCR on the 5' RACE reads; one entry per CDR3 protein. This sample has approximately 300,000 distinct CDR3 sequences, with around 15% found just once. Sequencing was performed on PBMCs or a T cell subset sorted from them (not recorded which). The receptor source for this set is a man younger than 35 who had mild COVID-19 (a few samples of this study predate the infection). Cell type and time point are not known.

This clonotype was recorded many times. CDR3 DNA: TGCGCCAGCAGCAATTGGCCTTCGGACAGGGGGACCTCCGGGGAGCTGTTTTTT. It translates to CASSNWPSDRGTSGELFF. The rearrangement joins TRBV5-1 to TRBJ2-2; the match to TRBD1 covers 10 bases. V dropped 4 bases and J dropped 6; count of bases not matched to a gene: 15. Germline CDR1 reads SGHRS; CDR2 reads YFSETQ. The CDR3 extends over 18 amino acids.

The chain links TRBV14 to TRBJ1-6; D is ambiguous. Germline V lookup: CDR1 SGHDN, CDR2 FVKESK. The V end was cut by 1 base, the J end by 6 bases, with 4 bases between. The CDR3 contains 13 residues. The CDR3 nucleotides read TGTGCCAGCAGCCAAGCAAGTAATTCACCCCTCCACTTT. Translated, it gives CASSQASNSPLHF.

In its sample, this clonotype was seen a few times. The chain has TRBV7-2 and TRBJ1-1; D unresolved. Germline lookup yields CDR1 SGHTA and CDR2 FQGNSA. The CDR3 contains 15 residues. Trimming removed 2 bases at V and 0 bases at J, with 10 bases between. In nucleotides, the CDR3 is TGTGCCAGCAGCTTATCGGTGACTATGAACACTGAAGCTTTCTTT. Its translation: CASSLSVTMNTEAFF. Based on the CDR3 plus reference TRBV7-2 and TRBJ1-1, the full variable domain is GAGVSQSPSNKVTEKGKDVELRCDPISGHTALYWYRQSLGQGLEFLIYFQGNSAPDKSGLPSDRFSAERTGGSVSTLTIQRTQQEDSAVYLCASSLSVTMNTEAFFGQGTRLTVV.

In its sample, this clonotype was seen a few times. This chain's CDR3 is CASSLAEPTLNTEAFF. The CDR3 region has the DNA TGTGCCAGCAGCTTAGCGGAACCGACCCTAAACACTGAAGCTTTCTTT. The chain carries TRBV7-9 and TRBJ1-1; D unresolved. The ends were cut back, 0 bases at V and 2 bases at J, with 13 bases in the middle. The CDR3 runs to 16 residues. Germline lookup yields CDR1 SEHNR and CDR2 FQNEAQ (reference sequence).

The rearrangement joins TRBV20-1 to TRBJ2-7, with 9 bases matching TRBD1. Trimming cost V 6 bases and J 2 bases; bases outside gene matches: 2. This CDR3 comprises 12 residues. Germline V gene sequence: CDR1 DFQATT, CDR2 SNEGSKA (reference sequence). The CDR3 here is CSARTGAYEQYF. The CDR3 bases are TGCAGTGCACGGACAGGGGCCTACGAGCAGTACTTC.

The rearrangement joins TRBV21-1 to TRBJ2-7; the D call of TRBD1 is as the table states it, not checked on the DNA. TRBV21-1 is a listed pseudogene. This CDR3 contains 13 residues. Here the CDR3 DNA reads TGTGCCAGCAGCAACCGGGACAGCTACGAGCAGTACGTC. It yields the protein CASSNRDSYEQYV.

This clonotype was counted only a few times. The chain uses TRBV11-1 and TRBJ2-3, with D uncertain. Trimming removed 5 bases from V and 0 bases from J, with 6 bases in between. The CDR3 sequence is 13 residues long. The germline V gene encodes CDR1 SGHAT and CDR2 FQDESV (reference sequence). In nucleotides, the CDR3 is TGTGCCAGCAGCCCGGCCAGCACAGATACGCAGTATTTT. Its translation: CASSPASTDTQYF.

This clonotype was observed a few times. The CDR3 is CATSDRGRDPETQYF. For the CDR3, the DNA is TGTGCCACCAGTGACAGGGGACGTGATCCCGAGACCCAGTACTTC. The J gene is TRBJ2-5, the V gene TRBV24-1, with D possibly matching TRBD1 (6 bases). Germline V lookup: CDR1 KGHDR, CDR2 SFDVKD. V lost 4 bases to trimming and J lost 5 bases, with 16 bases between them. This CDR3 has 15 residues.

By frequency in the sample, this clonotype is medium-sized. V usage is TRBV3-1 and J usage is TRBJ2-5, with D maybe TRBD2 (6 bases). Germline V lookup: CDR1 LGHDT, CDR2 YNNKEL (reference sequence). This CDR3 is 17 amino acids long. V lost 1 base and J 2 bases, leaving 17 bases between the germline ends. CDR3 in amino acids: CASSQVVIAVSQETQYF. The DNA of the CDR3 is TGTGCCAGCAGCCAAGTAGTGATAGCGGTGTCACAAGAGACCCAGTACTTC.

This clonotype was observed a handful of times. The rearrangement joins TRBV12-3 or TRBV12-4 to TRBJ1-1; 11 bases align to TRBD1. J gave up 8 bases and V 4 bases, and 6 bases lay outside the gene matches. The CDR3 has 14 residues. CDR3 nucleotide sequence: TGTGCCAGCAGTTCTTGGACAGGGGGCGAAGAAGCTTTCTTT. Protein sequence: CASSSWTGGEEAFF.

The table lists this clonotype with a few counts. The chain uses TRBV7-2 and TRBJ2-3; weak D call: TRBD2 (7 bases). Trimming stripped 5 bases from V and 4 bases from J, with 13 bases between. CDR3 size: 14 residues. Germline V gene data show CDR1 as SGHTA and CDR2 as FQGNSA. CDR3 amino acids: CASSPSGGPDTQYF. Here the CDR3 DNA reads TGTGCCAGCAGCCCCTCCGGGGGGCCAGATACGCAGTATTTT.

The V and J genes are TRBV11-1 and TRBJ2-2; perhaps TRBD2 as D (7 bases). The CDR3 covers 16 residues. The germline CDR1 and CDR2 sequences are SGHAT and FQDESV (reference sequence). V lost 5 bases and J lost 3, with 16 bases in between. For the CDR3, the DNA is TGTGCCAGCAGCCGCGAGGGGGGGCGTGACACCGGGGAGCTGTTTTTT. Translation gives CASSREGGRDTGELFF.

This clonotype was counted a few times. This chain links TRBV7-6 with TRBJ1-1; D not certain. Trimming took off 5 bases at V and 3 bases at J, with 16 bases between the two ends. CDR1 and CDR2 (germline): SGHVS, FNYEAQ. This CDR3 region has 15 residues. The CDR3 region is CASSPGRTGDTEAFF. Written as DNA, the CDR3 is TGTGCCAGCAGCCCCGGGAGGACTGGGGACACTGAAGCTTTCTTT.

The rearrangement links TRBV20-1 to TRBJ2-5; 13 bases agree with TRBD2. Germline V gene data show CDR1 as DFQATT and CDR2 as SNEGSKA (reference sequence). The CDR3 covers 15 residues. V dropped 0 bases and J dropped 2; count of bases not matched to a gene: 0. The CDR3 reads CSARETSGGQETQYF. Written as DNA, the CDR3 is TGCAGTGCTAGAGAGACTAGCGGGGGGCAAGAGACCCAGTACTTC.

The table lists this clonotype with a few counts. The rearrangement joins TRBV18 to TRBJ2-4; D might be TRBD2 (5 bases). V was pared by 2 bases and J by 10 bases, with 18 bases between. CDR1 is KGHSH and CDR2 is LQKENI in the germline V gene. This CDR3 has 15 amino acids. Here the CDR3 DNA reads TGTGCCAGCTCACCAGGGAATGGCGGACCGGGGATTCAGTACTTC. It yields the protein CASSPGNGGPGIQYF.

DNA for the CDR3: TGTGCCAGCAGCCCTCTAGCGGGGGCGGGAGAGACCCAGTACTTC. Translating it yields CASSPLAGAGETQYF. V usage is TRBV6-5 and J usage is TRBJ2-5, with 10 bases matching TRBD2. The CDR3 extends over 15 amino acids. V was pared by 6 bases and J by 4 bases, with 8 bases of the junction left unmatched. Germline values: CDR1 MNHEY, CDR2 SVGAGI.